These 12 T cell receptor beta chains were all obtained from the same sample, sequenced in a study of blood T cell repertoires in COVID-19. The assay was immunoSEQ multiplex PCR, and TCRdb's table has in-frame clones only and misses some. The sample has around 200,000 clones; approximately 86% are singletons. Sequenced input: PBMCs or T cells enriched from blood (not recorded which). The receptors stem from a woman in her 30s who had been exposed to COVID-19.

The CDR3, as DNA: TGTGCCAGCAGCTTAGGGACAGGGGTGGGCGAGCAGTACTTC. As protein: CASSLGTGVGEQYF. The chain has TRBV5-6 and TRBJ2-7; TRBD1 aligns across 10 bases. The V segment lost 2 bases and the J segment 6 bases; nucleotides outside the gene matches: 5. The CDR3 has 14 amino acids. Germline V CDR1 and CDR2: SGHDT, YYEEEE. Full variable domain (missing parts from reference TRBV5-6 and TRBJ2-7): DAGVTQSPTHLIKTRGQQVTLRCSPKSGHDTVSWYQQALGQGPQFIFQYYEEEERQRGNFPDRFSGHQFPNYSSELNVNALLLGDSALYLCASSLGTGVGEQYFGPGTRLTVT.

The V and J genes are TRBV30 and TRBJ1-1; 7 bases are shared with TRBD1. CDR3 length: 14 residues. The germline gives CDR1 GTSNPN, CDR2 SVGIG (reference sequence). With 2 bases clipped from V and 0 bases from J, the junction kept 3 bases outside the gene matches. The CDR3 bases are TGTGCCTGGAGTCGGGACAGCATGAACACTGAAGCTTTCTTT. Protein product: CAWSRDSMNTEAFF.

The chain recombines TRBV10-2 with TRBJ1-4, with a tentative D call TRBD1 (5 bases). V lost 8 bases, J lost 5 bases, and 9 bases lay in between. This CDR3 contains 12 residues. The germline V gene has CDR1 WSHSY and CDR2 SAAADI. The CDR3 protein is CASGRQNEKLFF. The DNA for the CDR3 is TGCGCCAGCGGCCGACAGAATGAAAAACTGTTTTTT.

V gene TRBV11-2 combines with J gene TRBJ1-5, with D tentatively TRBD1 (6 bases). Trimming took off 5 bases at V and 0 bases at J, with 8 bases between the two ends. Per the germline V gene, CDR1 is SGHAT and CDR2 is FQNNGV. The CDR3 loop spans 14 amino acids. This CDR3 reads CASSPDSSNQPQHF. The CDR3 DNA sequence: TGTGCCAGCAGCCCGGACAGTAGCAATCAGCCCCAGCATTTT.

The V and J genes are TRBV9 and TRBJ2-7; weak D call: TRBD2 (7 bases). Trimming cost V 3 bases and J 9 bases, with 13 bases left between them. The CDR3 spans 12 residues. Germline-derived CDR1 and CDR2 are SGDLS and YYNGEE. CDR3 DNA: TGTGCCAGCAGCGATAGGGGGGGACGGCAGTACTTC. As protein: CASSDRGGRQYF.

The gene calls are TRBV5-1 and TRBJ2-7; the D gene is possibly TRBD1 (6 bases). The CDR3 has 15 residues. Germline V gene lookup returns CDR1 SGHRS and CDR2 YFSETQ. Deletions cut 4 bases from V and 4 bases from J, with 18 bases between. The CDR3 reads CASSPTGTPSYEQYF. The DNA of the CDR3 is TGCGCCAGCAGCCCCACCGGGACACCCAGTTACGAGCAGTACTTC.

This chain joins TRBV19 and TRBJ1-6; 8 bases are a match to TRBD1. The germline V gene has CDR1 LNHDA and CDR2 SQIVND (reference sequence). The trim removed 1 base at V and 10 bases at J, leaving 15 bases unmatched. This CDR3 contains 18 residues. CDR3 sequence reads: CASSIVGPGTGYMSPLHF. The CDR3 nucleotides are TGTGCCAGTAGTATAGTAGGTCCGGGGACAGGTTATATGTCACCCCTCCACTTT.

The chain joins TRBV6-4 to TRBJ1-6, with D possibly TRBD1 on 6 matching bases. V was cut by 6 bases and J by 5 bases, with 14 bases left in between. The CDR3 contains 15 residues. Germline CDR1 MRHNA, CDR2 SNTAGT. The CDR3 DNA reads as TGTGCCAGCAGGAAAATACAGGGCGATAATTCACCCCTCCACTTT. Translating it yields CASRKIQGDNSPLHF.

The gene calls are TRBV18 and TRBJ2-2; D possibly corresponds to TRBD1 (5 bases). V lost 4 bases to trimming and J lost 3 bases, with 12 bases between them. The CDR3 has 15 residues. From germline, CDR1 is KGHSH and CDR2 LQKENI. For the CDR3, the DNA is TGTGCCAGCTCACAACTATCGACAGACACCGGGGAGCTGTTTTTT. It specifies CASSQLSTDTGELFF.

Turning to this clone: Other DNA sequences in the same sample also yield this CDR3. The CDR3 DNA follows: TGTGCCAGCAGATATTCCTACGAGCAGTACTTC. Protein product: CASRYSYEQYF. This sequence joins TRBV2 and TRBJ2-7, with D uncertain. The CDR3 extends over 11 amino acids. Germline V lookup: CDR1 SNHLY, CDR2 FYNNEI. Trimming removed 6 bases from V and 1 base from J, with 4 bases in between.

The chain employs TRBV6-5 and TRBJ1-3; unclear D gene. CDR1 and CDR2 (germline): MNHEY, SVGAGI. The CDR3 loop spans 15 amino acids. V was shortened by 0 bases and J by 0 bases, with 6 bases between the two germline ends. Here the CDR3 DNA reads TGTGCCAGCAGTTACTCGCCAGGCTCTGGAAACACCATATATTTT. It translates to CASSYSPGSGNTIYF.

The chain employs TRBV30 and TRBJ2-7; a weak D match, TRBD1 (8 bases). Per the germline V gene, CDR1 is GTSNPN and CDR2 is SVGIG (reference sequence). The CDR3 covers 14 residues. Trimming took 6 bases from V and 1 from J, leaving 16 bases between them. The CDR3 loop is CACSTGGGSYEQYF. The CDR3 DNA reads TGTGCCTGCTCCACAGGGGGAGGGTCCTACGAGCAGTACTTC.